One and the same sample provided the 4 T cell receptor beta chains below, sequenced in a study of shared clonotypes between healthy human individuals (dated by TCRdb to the early 2020s). CD8 naive samples were obtained by positive selection for CCR7 among CD45RO-negative cells, yielding a CD45RA+CCR7+ population from which TemRA cells were excluded. Preparation of the library involved the immunoSEQ multiplex PCR assay. Held by TCRdb, this immuneACCESS table contains in-frame sequences only and omits some clones. Under half of the omission traces to an unresolved V gene where checked; the cause of the rest is unknown. A total of about 580,000 clones appear in this sample, about 98% of them only once. Jointly, the top ten make up approximately 0.3% of the sample. Sequenced sample: naive CD8+ T cells sorted from blood. In the paper's terms, the cell subset or site label means: CD45RA+CCR7+. Source of these receptors: a man aged 25 to 40 in good health.

This chain links TRBV27 with TRBJ2-5; no clear D gene. Trimming removed 3 bases at V and 7 bases at J, with 15 bases between. Germline V gives CDR1 MNHEY, CDR2 SMNVEV (reference sequence). The CDR3 totals 14 residues. CDR3 coding DNA: TGTGCCAGCAGTTTGGGAACTTACCTTGGGACCCAGTACTTC. The encoded protein is CASSLGTYLGTQYF.

This chain uses TRBV27 with TRBJ2-7, with D possibly being TRBD2 (6 bases). V gave up 7 bases and J gave up 6 bases, with 19 bases separating them. Per germline, CDR1 MNHEY and CDR2 SMNVEV (reference sequence). This CDR3 region has 14 residues. The CDR3 DNA reads as TGTGCCAGCAACCCGGGGACTCACCTATCCGAGCAGTACTTC. Amino acid sequence: CASNPGTHLSEQYF.

The chain employs TRBV28 and TRBJ2-2, with 7 bases lining up with TRBD2. V was pared by 6 bases and J by 0 bases, with 4 bases of the junction left unmatched. The CDR3 spans 15 residues. Germline CDR1 MDHEN, CDR2 SYDVKM. The CDR3 nucleotides read TGTGCCAGCAGGCCAACTAGCGCGAACACCGGGGAGCTGTTTTTT. This codes for CASRPTSANTGELFF.

The rearrangement joins TRBV5-5 to TRBJ1-3; no firm D call. There are 12 residues in the CDR3. The germline V gene has CDR1 SGHKS and CDR2 YYEKEE (reference sequence). The germline V and J ends were trimmed by 1 base and 1 base, with 0 bases remaining between them. CDR3 sequence reads: CASSLSGNTIYF. In nucleotides, the CDR3 is TGTGCCAGCAGCTTGTCTGGAAACACCATATATTTT. Complete variable domain (other parts from reference TRBV5-5 and TRBJ1-3): DAGVTQSPTHLIKTRGQQVTLRCSPISGHKSVSWYQQVLGQGPQFIFQYYEKEERGRGNFPDRFSARQFPNYSSELNVNALLLGDSALYLCASSLSGNTIYFGEGSWLTVV.